Below, 6 T cell receptor beta chains from the same sample are listed, as sequenced in a study of a mutant IDH1 vaccine in newly diagnosed glioma. As for time point: week 35, safety follow-up. In the vaccine, a single dose held 300 ug of the mutant IDH1 20-mer peptide, along with topical imiquimod. TCRdb keeps only in-frame clones here, not all; method: immunoSEQ multiplex PCR. This repertoire shows some 44,000 clones, roughly 80% found once; its top ten account for 4% to 5.5%. Their specific antigens are unknown. The source material was PBMCs, sampled from a glioma patient whose treatment included an IDH1 peptide vaccine. Receptors originate from a woman aged 50 to 60 with glioma.

This clone has more than one count but fewer than ten. The chain carries TRBV19 and TRBJ1-6, with D tentatively TRBD1 (6 bases). Germline V CDR1 and CDR2: LNHDA, SQIVND (reference sequence). Deletions cut 9 bases from V and 4 bases from J, with 16 bases between. The CDR3 has 15 amino acids. The CDR3 protein is CASNPLGTYNSPLHF. CDR3 nucleotide sequence: TGTGCCAGCAACCCCCTCGGGACATATAATTCACCCCTCCACTTT. Based on the CDR3 plus reference TRBV19 and TRBJ1-6, the full variable domain is DGGITQSPKYLFRKEGQNVTLSCEQNLNHDAMYWYRQDPGQGLRLIYYSQIVNDFQKGDIAEGYSVSREKKESFPLTVTSAQKNPTAFYLCASNPLGTYNSPLHFGNGTRLTVT.

This chain connects TRBV12-5 to TRBJ2-7, with D uncertain. Trimming removed 4 bases from V and 3 bases from J, with 7 bases in between. Germline-derived CDR1 and CDR2 are LGHNT and FRNRAP. The CDR3 contains 12 residues. The CDR3 region is CASGYGFYEQYF. In DNA form, the CDR3 reads TGTGCTAGTGGTTACGGATTCTACGAGCAGTACTTC.

This chain connects TRBV2 to TRBJ2-3; unclear D gene. CDR1 SNHLY and CDR2 FYNNEI come from the germline V gene. V shed 2 bases and J shed 0 bases, with 6 bases lying between them. The CDR3 spans 14 residues. The DNA for the CDR3 is TGTGCCAGCAGTGAACAAGGGAGCACAGATACGCAGTATTTT. Amino acids: CASSEQGSTDTQYF. The full variable domain, rest sourced from reference TRBV2 and TRBJ2-3, is EPEVTQTPSHQVTQMGQEVILRCVPISNHLYFYWYRQILGQKVEFLVSFYNNEISEKSEIFDDQFSVERPDGSNFTLKIRSTKLEDSAMYFCASSEQGSTDTQYFGPGTRLTVL.

V usage is TRBV19 and J usage is TRBJ2-5; unclear D gene. CDR3 length equals 14 residues. Germline V gene data show CDR1 as LNHDA and CDR2 as SQIVND (reference sequence). Deletions cut 6 bases from V and 5 bases from J, with 16 bases between. The CDR3 here is CASSPRSSPETQYF. CDR3 bases: TGTGCCAGTAGCCCAAGGTCTTCCCCGGAGACCCAGTACTTC.

V and J are TRBV19 and TRBJ1-3; D remains unclear. Germline lookup yields CDR1 LNHDA and CDR2 SQIVND (reference sequence). This CDR3 is built from 10 residues. V gave up 9 bases and J gave up 8 bases, with 8 bases separating them. The CDR3 protein is CARVGDTIYF. The CDR3 DNA is TGTGCCAGGGTAGGTGACACCATATATTTT.

The chain recombines TRBV29-1 with TRBJ1-1, with TRBD1 matching 7 bases. V gave up 5 bases and J gave up 4 bases; unmatched junction bases: 7. The CDR3 sequence is 13 residues long. Looked up from germline, CDR1 is SQVTM and CDR2 is ANQGSEA. In DNA form, the CDR3 reads TGCAGCGTTCAGGGGGTTTATAGCACTGAAGCTTTCTTT. It codes for CSVQGVYSTEAFF.